A single sample is the source of the 16 T cell receptor beta chains below, sequenced in a study of blood T cell repertoires in COVID-19. Using immunoSEQ multiplex PCR, the repertoire was profiled, and TCRdb retains in-frame clones only, with some absent. The sample consists of roughly 140,000 clones, approximately 90% of them appearing once. Sample: peripheral blood. Source of these receptors: a woman between 55 and 75 years old with active or convalescent COVID-19.

In nucleotides, the CDR3 is TGTGCCAGCAGCTTAGCGGGGGGGCCATTCAATGAGCAGTTCTTC. It translates to CASSLAGGPFNEQFF. The chain recombines TRBV7-2 with TRBJ2-1; TRBD2 might be the D (7 bases). The CDR3 is made up of 15 amino acids. The V gene lost 0 bases and the J gene lost 6 bases, with 12 bases spanning the gap. Germline CDR1 SGHTA, CDR2 FQGNSA.

The chain joins TRBV27 to TRBJ1-2, with 7 bases fitting TRBD1. The CDR3 spans 14 residues. The junction had 8 bases not matched to a gene; V was cut back by 5 bases and J by 5 bases. Germline V gives CDR1 MNHEY, CDR2 SMNVEV (reference sequence). Written as DNA, the CDR3 is TGTGCCAGCAGTAAGGGACAGCCTACTTATGGCTACACCTTC. This codes for CASSKGQPTYGYTF.

J is TRBJ1-1 and V is TRBV6-2 or TRBV6-3, with TRBD1 matching 12 bases. V lost 3 bases, J lost 0 bases, and 8 bases stayed unmatched. Germline V CDR1 and CDR2: MNHEY, SVGEGT. This CDR3 comprises 18 residues. The DNA of the CDR3 is TGTGCCAGCAGTTATCCTCCGGGACAGGGGGCTATGAACACTGAAGCTTTCTTT. This encodes CASSYPPGQGAMNTEAFF.

The genes are TRBV19 and TRBJ2-5, with D perhaps TRBD1 (5 bases). The V end was cut by 6 bases, the J end by 5 bases, with 13 bases between. CDR1 and CDR2 from the germline V gene are LNHDA and SQIVND (reference sequence). This CDR3 contains 13 residues. CDR3 sequence reads: CASRPQGGETQYF. CDR3 bases: TGTGCCAGTAGACCTCAGGGTGGGGAGACCCAGTACTTC.

V usage is TRBV9 and J usage is TRBJ2-2; no clear D gene. This CDR3 has 13 residues. Trimming took 7 bases from V and 1 from J, leaving 8 bases between them. Germline values: CDR1 SGDLS, CDR2 YYNGEE. Written as DNA, the CDR3 is TGTGCCAGCTTAGAGGAGAACACCGGGGAGCTGTTTTTT. It encodes CASLEENTGELFF.

The chain has TRBV4-3 and TRBJ1-3; D remains unclear. V lost 4 bases and J lost 0, with 10 bases in between. The CDR3 is made up of 15 amino acids. The germline CDR1 and CDR2 sequences are LGHNA and YSLEER. The CDR3 reads CASSRLFGSGNTIYF. The CDR3 DNA sequence: TGCGCCAGCAGCCGTCTGTTCGGCTCTGGAAACACCATATATTTT.

This sequence joins TRBV6-5 and TRBJ2-2; D remains ambiguous. Trimming stripped 6 bases from V and 2 bases from J, with 7 bases between. The CDR3 totals 13 residues. The V gene's germline CDR1 is MNHEY and CDR2 SVGAGI. The DNA of the CDR3 is TGTGCCAGCAGAACAGCCAACACCGGGGAGCTGTTTTTT. Translation: CASRTANTGELFF.

Worth noting for this clone: The sample has other DNA sequences that encode this CDR3 too. The V gene is TRBV18, the J gene TRBJ1-5; D unclear. V was shortened by 3 bases and J by 0 bases, with 3 bases between the two germline ends. The germline gives CDR1 KGHSH, CDR2 LQKENI. The CDR3 runs to 13 residues. The CDR3 region has the DNA TGTGCCAGCTCACCCTCTAGCAATCAGCCCCAGCATTTT. It is translated as CASSPSSNQPQHF.

As DNA, the CDR3 is TGTGCCGCCCTTACTGAGGGATCCCAAGCTAACTATGGCTACACCTTC. Translating gives CAALTEGSQANYGYTF. The chain recombines TRBV10-3 with TRBJ1-2; no reliable D call. Trimming removed 11 bases from V and 0 bases from J, with 22 bases in between. CDR3 length equals 16 residues. CDR1 is ENHRY, CDR2 SYGVKD, per germline.

The genes are TRBV3-1 (or the pseudogene TRBV3-2) and TRBJ2-6, with TRBD1 identical over 9 bases. The CDR3 has 21 amino acids. V shed 1 base and J 0 bases; nucleotides not matched to a gene: 13. The germline V gene encodes CDR1 LGHDT and CDR2 YNNKEL (reference sequence). The CDR3 reads CASSQGRQGEPNISGANVLTF. The CDR3, as DNA: TGTGCCAGCAGCCAAGGGAGACAGGGGGAACCAAACATCTCTGGGGCCAACGTCCTGACTTTC.

This clone was seen just once. This chain joins TRBV4-3 and TRBJ2-2; TRBD1 matches at 7 bases. Trimming cost V 1 base and J 0 bases; bases outside gene matches: 2. The CDR3 covers 16 residues. Per the germline V gene, CDR1 is LGHNA and CDR2 is YSLEER. The CDR3 DNA reads TGCGCCAGCAGCCAAGGACAGGGTACGAACACCGGGGAGCTGTTTTTT. It specifies CASSQGQGTNTGELFF.

This clone was recorded once. The V call is TRBV6-5, the J call TRBJ1-2, with a tentative D call TRBD1 (6 bases). The CDR3 is 13 amino acids. Germline V lookup: CDR1 MNHEY, CDR2 SVGAGI. Trimming removed 5 bases from V and 2 bases from J, with 9 bases in between. CDR3 nucleotide sequence: TGTGCCAGCAGTAGGGGGACAAACTATGGCTACACCTTC. Protein product: CASSRGTNYGYTF.

This chain joins TRBV7-8 and TRBJ2-7; D not certain. The V end lost 8 bases, the J end lost 4 bases, and 12 bases lay between the germline ends. The CDR3 totals 12 residues. Germline CDR1 and CDR2: SGHVS and FQNEAQ. The CDR3 is CASAGSDYEQYF. As DNA, the CDR3 is TGTGCCAGCGCCGGCAGCGATTACGAGCAGTACTTC.

The rearrangement links TRBV7-2 to TRBJ2-7; 7 nucleotides match TRBD2. The J segment lost 5 bases and the V segment lost 1 base, leaving 5 bases of the junction unmatched. The CDR3 is 14 amino acids. Germline loops: CDR1 SGHTA, CDR2 FQGNSA. The CDR3: CASSLGSGGDEQYF. CDR3 nucleotide sequence: TGTGCCAGCAGCTTAGGGTCGGGAGGCGACGAGCAGTACTTC. Full variable domain (rest looked up from reference TRBV7-2 and TRBJ2-7): GAGVSQSPSNKVTEKGKDVELRCDPISGHTALYWYRQSLGQGLEFLIYFQGNSAPDKSGLPSDRFSAERTGGSVSTLTIQRTQQEDSAVYLCASSLGSGGDEQYFGPGTRLTVT.

The chain couples TRBV5-3 to TRBJ2-7; the match to TRBD1 covers 8 bases. TRBV5-3 is placed among ORFs of uncertain function. This CDR3 region has 12 residues. V lost 5 bases to trimming and J lost 3 bases; unmatched junction nucleotides: 1. CDR3 DNA sequence: TGTGCCAGAAGGACAGGGGACTACGAGCAGTACTTC. Protein product: CARRTGDYEQYF.

The chain joins TRBV30 to TRBJ2-1; 9 bases align to TRBD2. The junction had 21 bases not matched to a gene; V was cut back by 5 bases and J by 4 bases. This CDR3 contains 19 residues. Germline-derived CDR1 and CDR2 are GTSNPN and SVGIG (reference sequence). CDR3: CAWARRQRGASLTYNEQFF. DNA of the CDR3: TGTGCCTGGGCTCGCCGGCAGCGGGGGGCCTCCCTGACTTACAATGAGCAGTTCTTC.